Listed here are 25 T cell receptor beta chains from one sample, sequenced in a study of breast tumors, draining lymph nodes, adjacent tissues. From the multiplex PCR reads, TCRdb called clonotypes with MiXCR, one entry per CDR3 protein. The sample includes about 220,000 distinct CDR3 sequences, roughly a third of them seen just once. Breast cancer patients provided tissue from their axillary draining lymph nodes. Sequencing input: axillary lymph node tissue. The receptors come from a female donor with breast cancer. Some clones in this sample may be carry-over from other donors' samples.

CDR3 region: CASSDMGGTSYEQFF. CDR3 DNA: TGTGCCAGCAGCGACATGGGGGGGACTAGCTATGAGCAGTTCTTC. The chain combines TRBV25-1 with TRBJ2-1, with 9 bases fitting TRBD2. Per germline, CDR1 MGHDK and CDR2 SYGVNS. V lost 6 bases, J lost 8 bases, and 11 bases stayed unmatched. This CDR3 region has 15 residues.

This clonotype was observed at least ten times. The rearrangement joins TRBV7-2 to TRBJ2-1; 12 positions agree with TRBD2. The CDR3 extends over 13 amino acids. Germline values: CDR1 SGHTA, CDR2 FQGNSA. After removal of 4 bases from V and 12 bases from J, the junction contained 4 bases not matched to a gene. Here the CDR3 reads CASSSSGGVVQFF. The CDR3 bases are TGTGCCAGCAGCTCTAGCGGGGGGGTCGTGCAGTTCTTC.

There are many counts of this clonotype. The chain combines TRBV25-1 with TRBJ2-7, with D possibly TRBD2 on 7 matching bases. The germline V gene encodes CDR1 MGHDK and CDR2 SYGVNS. Trimming took off 6 bases at V and 6 bases at J, with 12 bases between the two ends. The CDR3 runs 12 residues. The CDR3 DNA reads as TGTGCCAGCAGCCTCGGGGGGCGCGAGCAGTACTTC. Translated: CASSLGGREQYF.

This clonotype was recorded at least ten times. The rearrangement joins TRBV9 to TRBJ2-1, with TRBD2 identical over 10 bases. CDR1 and CDR2 from the germline V gene are SGDLS and YYNGEE. The J segment lost 3 bases and the V segment lost 2 bases, leaving 2 bases of the junction unmatched. The CDR3 covers 15 residues. The CDR3 reads CASSVSGGNYNEQFF. As DNA, the CDR3 is TGTGCCAGCAGCGTTAGCGGGGGGAACTACAATGAGCAGTTCTTC.

The chain uses TRBV2 and TRBJ2-2; D gene unclear. Looked up from germline, CDR1 is SNHLY and CDR2 is FYNNEI. This CDR3 spans 16 amino acids. V dropped 5 bases and J dropped 6 bases, with 19 bases sitting between them. The CDR3 DNA reads as TGTGCCAGCAGTAAATCTGGGGAAAGCGTCGCCGGGGAGCTGTTTTTT. Translation: CASSKSGESVAGELFF.

This chain joins TRBV6-5 and TRBJ2-2; D is ambiguous. This CDR3 has 13 residues. The ends were cut back, 7 bases at V and 0 bases at J, with 6 bases in the middle. Germline values: CDR1 MNHEY, CDR2 SVGAGI. CDR3 sequence reads: CASKTTNTGELFF. The CDR3 DNA reads TGTGCCAGCAAGACAACGAACACCGGGGAGCTGTTTTTT.

This clonotype was found many times. The chain couples TRBV4-3 to TRBJ1-5; tentatively, D is TRBD1 (5 bases). Germline CDR1 reads LGHNA; CDR2 reads YSLEER. The V gene lost 0 bases and the J gene lost 3 bases, with 12 bases spanning the gap. The CDR3 totals 16 residues. The CDR3 loop is CASSQDRGGANQPQHF. CDR3 nucleotides: TGCGCCAGCAGCCAAGATCGGGGGGGAGCCAATCAGCCCCAGCATTTT.

In its sample, this clonotype was seen a few times. The CDR3 spells CASTPGDTHYEQYF. In DNA, the CDR3 is TGTGCCAGCACCCCGGGGGACACCCACTACGAGCAGTACTTC. This chain connects TRBV6-1 to TRBJ2-7, with D perhaps matching TRBD1 or TRBD2 (6 bases each). The germline gives CDR1 MNHNS, CDR2 SASEGT. The CDR3 has 14 amino acids. Deletions cut 7 bases from V and 3 bases from J, with 16 bases between.

J is TRBJ2-3 and V is TRBV4-2; either TRBD1 or TRBD2 may fit D (6 bases each). Looked up from germline, CDR1 is LGHNA and CDR2 is YNFKEQ. V gave up 0 bases and J gave up 4 bases, with 17 bases separating them. This CDR3 region has 17 residues. This chain's CDR3 is CASSQEGGTVGADTQYF. Here the CDR3 DNA reads TGTGCCAGCAGCCAAGAGGGGGGCACAGTGGGCGCAGATACGCAGTATTTT.

This clonotype was seen many times. The chain has TRBV29-1 and TRBJ2-1; 7 bases line up with TRBD2. With 4 bases clipped from V and 6 bases from J, the junction kept 3 bases outside the gene matches. The CDR3 is 12 residues long. The germline V gene encodes CDR1 SQVTM and CDR2 ANQGSEA. The CDR3 DNA follows: TGCAGCGTTGGGGGGGGTTTCAATGAGCAGTTCTTC. Protein: CSVGGGFNEQFF.

This clonotype appeared once. The chain is built from TRBV20-1 and TRBJ1-5; D unresolved. The germline V and J ends were trimmed by 1 base and 0 bases, with 7 bases remaining between them. The CDR3 has 14 amino acids. The germline V gene has CDR1 DFQATT and CDR2 SNEGSKA (reference sequence). The CDR3 loop reads CSARAGISNQPQHF. In nucleotides, the CDR3 is TGCAGTGCTAGAGCTGGTATTAGCAATCAGCCCCAGCATTTT.

This clonotype has a handful of counts. This chain uses TRBV5-6 with TRBJ1-5; D not certain. Germline loops: CDR1 SGHDT, CDR2 YYEEEE. This CDR3 spans 15 amino acids. Here the CDR3 reads CASPRPGSSNQPQHF. The CDR3, as DNA: TGTGCTAGTCCCCGCCCGGGCAGTAGCAATCAGCCCCAGCATTTT. Drawing the rest from reference TRBV5-6 and TRBJ1-5, the complete variable domain is DAGVTQSPTHLIKTRGQQVTLRCSPKSGHDTVSWYQQALGQGPQFIFQYYEEEERQRGNFPDRFSGHQFPNYSSELNVNALLLGDSALYLCASPRPGSSNQPQHFGDGTRLSIL.

This clonotype was observed at least ten times. The chain uses TRBV7-9 and TRBJ1-3, with D unclear. In germline, CDR1 is SEHNR, CDR2 FQNEAQ (reference sequence). V was clipped by 1 base and J by 0 bases, with 4 bases between them. CDR3 size: 14 residues. The CDR3 coding sequence is TGTGCCAGCAGCTTAGAGGACTCTGGAAACACCATATATTTT. This sequence encodes CASSLEDSGNTIYF. The full variable domain, completed using reference TRBV7-9 and TRBJ1-3, is DTGVSQNPRHKITKRGQNVTFRCDPISEHNRLYWYRQTLGQGPEFLTYFQNEAQLEKSRLLSDRFSAERPKGSFSTLEIQRTEQGDSAMYLCASSLEDSGNTIYFGEGSWLTVV.

Written as DNA, the CDR3 is TGTGCCAGCAGCCCTCAGGGGGGCAACTATGGCTACACCTTC. Translating gives CASSPQGGNYGYTF. V is TRBV7-3 and J is TRBJ1-2; 7 positions agree with TRBD1. V was clipped by 5 bases and J by 2 bases; unmatched bases: 5. CDR1 and CDR2 (germline): SGHTA, FQGTGA. CDR3 size: 14 residues.

On this clonotype itself: A much larger clone differs from this one at a single base, so this may be a read error. The rearrangement uses TRBV20-1 and TRBJ2-3; TRBD1 matches at 9 bases. V lost 6 bases, J lost 8 bases, and 12 bases stayed unmatched. The CDR3 has 14 amino acids. From germline, CDR1 is DFQATT and CDR2 SNEGSKA (reference sequence). The chain's CDR3 is CSALGQGFAATQYF. CDR3 coding DNA: TGCAGTGCCTTGGGACAGGGATTTGCAGCTACGCAGTATTTT.

Regarding this clonotype: This could be a read error, since a much larger clone is one nucleotide away. This chain connects TRBV20-1 to TRBJ2-7; D unresolved. The CDR3 sequence is 16 residues long. The germline V gene has CDR1 DFQATT and CDR2 SNEGSKA (reference sequence). V dropped 0 bases and J dropped 2 bases, with 17 bases sitting between them. CDR3 nucleotides: TGCAGTGCTAGAGAAGAAAATGTCTATGCGACCTACGAGCAGTACTTC. Its protein product is CSAREENVYATYEQYF.

This clonotype appeared many times. In DNA form, the CDR3 reads TGCGCCAGCAGCTTATCGGCTAGCGGGAGTTTCGGTGAGCAGTTCTTC. Translating it yields CASSLSASGSFGEQFF. The genes are TRBV5-1 and TRBJ2-1; TRBD2 matches at 10 bases. CDR1 is SGHRS, CDR2 YFSETQ, per germline. This CDR3 region has 16 residues. Germline trimming cut 2 bases from V and 9 bases from J; bases unmatched to any gene: 11.

V is TRBV5-4 and J is TRBJ2-1; 10 nucleotides line up with TRBD1. Trimming took 1 base from V and 2 from J; bases not matched to a gene: 9. The length of the CDR3 is 18 residues. Germline V lookup: CDR1 SGHNT, CDR2 YYREEE (reference sequence). CDR3 bases: TGTGCCAGCAGCTTGAAGGGTGGCGGGACAGGGGCCTACAATGAGCAGTTCTTC. Translating gives CASSLKGGGTGAYNEQFF.

This chain links TRBV2 with TRBJ2-7, with 11 bases that match TRBD2. Looked up from germline, CDR1 is SNHLY and CDR2 is FYNNEI. Trimming cost V 7 bases and J 3 bases; bases outside gene matches: 5. The CDR3 sequence is 14 residues long. CDR3 coding DNA: TGTGCCAGCACGACTAGCGGGAACCACTACGAGCAGTACTTC. It codes for CASTTSGNHYEQYF. Looking up the rest from reference TRBV2 and TRBJ2-7 gives the full variable domain: EPEVTQTPSHQVTQMGQEVILRCVPISNHLYFYWYRQILGQKVEFLVSFYNNEISEKSEIFDDQFSVERPDGSNFTLKIRSTKLEDSAMYFCASTTSGNHYEQYFGPGTRLTVT.

With regard to this clonotype: The CDR3 does not end in the conserved phenylalanine or tryptophan, so this is likely a read error. No DNA is shown, since the ends of the CDR3 on it are uncertain; the CDR3 is the one TCRdb lists. This rearrangement joins TRBV6-4 to TRBJ1-2; the DNA was not used to check the table's D call, TRBD1. Germline CDR1 is MRHNA and CDR2 is SNTAGT. The CDR3 contains 16 residues when both ends are counted. This CDR3 reads CASSDTRGATNYGYAS.

For this clonotype: A much larger clone differs from this one at a single base, so this may be a read error. V is TRBV7-3 and J is TRBJ2-3; 9 positions agree with TRBD1. V was pared by 5 bases and J by 1 base, with 1 base of the junction left unmatched. The CDR3 spans 14 residues. Germline V gives CDR1 SGHTA, CDR2 FQGTGA. The CDR3 region is CASSRTGGTDTQYF. In DNA form, the CDR3 reads TGTGCCAGCAGCCGGACAGGGGGCACAGATACGCAGTATTTT. The entire variable domain, with the rest obtained from reference TRBV7-3 and TRBJ2-3, is as follows: GAGVSQTPSNKVTEKGKYVELRCDPISGHTALYWYRQSLGQGPEFLIYFQGTGAADDSGLPNDRFFAVRPEGSVSTLKIQRTERGDSAVYLCASSRTGGTDTQYFGPGTRLTVL.

With respect to this clonotype: A much more abundant neighbour one base away suggests this may be a read error. The V and J genes are TRBV24-1 and TRBJ2-4; D not resolved. The CDR3 length is 14 residues. Germline V gives CDR1 KGHDR, CDR2 SFDVKD. The CDR3 spells CATGDSRVENIQYF. CDR3 DNA: TGTGCCACCGGTGATTCAAGGGTAGAAAACATTCAGTACTTC.

This clonotype occurred many times. The J gene is TRBJ2-1, the V gene TRBV7-2; 7 nucleotides match TRBD2. The CDR3 has 16 amino acids. The ends lost 5 bases at V and 4 bases at J; junction bases unmatched: 11. CDR1 and CDR2 (germline): SGHTA, FQGNSA. The CDR3 DNA follows: TGTGCCAGCAGCCCCCGAGCTGGCGGGGGATACAATGAGCAGTTCTTC. It translates to CASSPRAGGGYNEQFF.

This clonotype appeared a few times. The J gene is TRBJ1-1, the V gene TRBV7-2; D might be TRBD1 (5 bases). Germline V gene sequence: CDR1 SGHTA, CDR2 FQGNSA. CDR3 length equals 16 residues. Trimming took 1 base from V and 4 from J, leaving 16 bases between them. The CDR3 DNA reads TGTGCCAGCAGCTTAGTAACCCCACGGAGGGGCACTGAAGCTTTCTTT. This gives the protein CASSLVTPRRGTEAFF.

The chain uses TRBV6-1 and TRBJ1-5; D call uncertain. V lost 8 bases and J 0 bases, leaving 20 bases between the germline ends. This CDR3 is 17 amino acids long. Germline-derived CDR1 and CDR2 are MNHNS and SASEGT. CDR3 loop: CASLAFTSLVSNQPQHF. The CDR3 nucleotides are TGTGCCAGCTTGGCGTTCACCTCCTTAGTTAGCAATCAGCCCCAGCATTTT.